The clone carrying this TCR beta chain was picked up a small number of times. Its antigen is currently unknown. This specimen belongs to a study of T-cell reconstitution after alpha-beta-depleted transplantation in children. Study-level points and caveats: Several hundred expanded graft clones reportedly supplied alpha-beta T cells about two months after transplant. It was newly produced T cells that mostly accounted for T-cell counts and diversity one year after transplant. Several patients had high TCRbeta diversity at day 60; it came from surviving recipient T cells and thymic progenitors.

The authors prepared the TCRbeta library with unique molecular identifiers. MiXCR, run by TCRdb on the PCR reads, gives a single entry per CDR3 protein. The sample lists 400,000 to 550,000 distinct CDR3 sequences; about 10% were seen once. The CDR3 consists of 15 residues. Germline CDR1 is MGHRA and CDR2 is YSYEKL. The V end lost 0 bases, the J end lost 1 base, and 9 bases lay between the germline ends. The input for sequencing was PBMCs, taken before TCRalphabeta/CD19-depleted stem cell transplant. This receptor was obtained from a child aged 2-15 years with inherited bone marrow failure, due to receive a stem cell transplant. This chain joins TRBV4-1 and TRBJ1-1, with a weak D call TRBD1 (5 bases). The CDR3 region is CASSQEPGWNTEAFF. The CDR3 DNA sequence: TGCGCCAGCAGCCAAGAGCCAGGGTGGAACACTGAAGCTTTCTTT.